The 6 T cell receptor beta chains below were found in one sample sequenced in a study of OX40 agonist ivuxolimab in advanced cancers. Libraries were constructed by the immunoSEQ multiplex PCR assay. As stored in TCRdb, this immuneACCESS dataset retains in-frame rearrangements with V and J assigned. A fraction of the clones does not appear; measured against another copy, unresolved V genes explain less than half of the discrepancy, and the remainder lacks a known reason. For this sample the table gives around 39,000 clones, of which about four fifths were detected only once. Of the sample, 10% to 15% is held by the ten largest clones. The input for sequencing was CD4+ or CD8+ T cells sorted from blood, taken in a trial of the OX40 agonist ivuxolimab. The source of these receptors is an adult with an advanced solid tumor such as melanoma, head and neck, liver or kidney cancer.

This clone has only one observation. The chain couples TRBV7-2 to TRBJ1-1; 8 bases agree with TRBD1. V trimming: 5 bases; J trimming: 11 bases; junction bases outside the gene matches: 10. The CDR3 spans 13 residues. Per the germline V gene, CDR1 is SGHTA and CDR2 is FQGNSA. The CDR3 here is CASSQTGAGTAFF. The CDR3 coding sequence is TGTGCCAGCAGCCAGACAGGGGCCGGCACGGCTTTCTTT. Based on the CDR3 plus reference TRBV7-2 and TRBJ1-1, the full variable domain is GAGVSQSPSNKVTEKGKDVELRCDPISGHTALYWYRQSLGQGLEFLIYFQGNSAPDKSGLPSDRFSAERTGGSVSTLTIQRTQQEDSAVYLCASSQTGAGTAFFGQGTRLTVV.

V is TRBV19 and J is TRBJ1-6; 7 bases fit TRBD1. This CDR3 has 14 amino acids. J gave up 11 bases and V 5 bases, and 9 bases lay outside the gene matches. Germline loops: CDR1 LNHDA, CDR2 SQIVND (reference sequence). The CDR3 nucleotides read TGTGCCAGTAGTCAAGGGGGCAGCCCCCCACCCCTCCACTTT. This sequence encodes CASSQGGSPPPLHF.

The chain's CDR3 is CASSWSPSGTNTGELFF. In nucleotides, the CDR3 is TGCGCCAGCAGCTGGAGCCCCAGCGGGACTAACACCGGGGAGCTGTTTTTT. The J gene is TRBJ2-2, the V gene TRBV5-1, with 7 nucleotides matching TRBD2. Germline CDR1 and CDR2: SGHRS and YFSETQ. CDR3 length equals 17 residues. V was clipped by 3 bases and J by 2 bases; unmatched bases: 10.

The CDR3 sequence: CASSYSQGVPNEKLFF. The CDR3 DNA reads as TGTGCCAGCAGTTACTCCCAGGGGGTACCTAATGAAAAACTGTTTTTT. V usage is TRBV6-5 and J usage is TRBJ1-4; TRBD1 agrees at 7 bases. CDR1 and CDR2 from the germline V gene are MNHEY and SVGAGI. The CDR3 is 16 residues long. V was pared by 0 bases and J by 3 bases, with 4 bases of the junction left unmatched.

V and J are TRBV7-3 and TRBJ2-1; D is tentatively TRBD1 or TRBD2 (5 bases each). This CDR3 spans 14 amino acids. Germline V gives CDR1 SGHTA, CDR2 FQGTGA. Trimming took off 5 bases at V and 7 bases at J, with 15 bases between the two ends. CDR3 loop: CASSPASRENEQFF. The DNA of the CDR3 is TGTGCCAGCAGCCCCGCCAGCAGGGAGAATGAGCAGTTCTTC.

The CDR3 loop reads CASSLWDRDTGELFF. CDR3 bases: TGTGCCAGCAGCTTATGGGACAGGGACACCGGGGAGCTGTTTTTT. The rearrangement links TRBV7-9 to TRBJ2-2; 9 bases are a match to TRBD1. The CDR3 covers 15 residues. CDR1 is SEHNR and CDR2 is FQNEAQ in the germline V gene (reference sequence). Trimming removed 2 bases from V and 3 bases from J; junction bases left unmatched: 1.